One sample yielded the 20 T cell receptor beta chains listed below, sequenced in a study of spatial heterogeneity in lung cancer. TCRdb reprocessed the 5' RACE reads with MiXCR, giving one entry per CDR3 protein. The sample has 9,000 to 9,500 distinct CDR3 sequences; about 5.9% are singletons. These receptors' antigens are unknown. Described time point: sample taken at primary tumor resection. The study, taken as a whole, reports: The number of expanded tumor alpha and beta chains correlated with mutation number.

The source material was lung tumor tissue, sampled at surgery. These receptors were collected from a male donor with early-stage non-small cell lung cancer.

In its sample, this clonotype was seen many times. The genes are TRBV12-3 or TRBV12-4 and TRBJ2-1; a possible D gene is TRBD2 (6 bases). This CDR3 has 14 residues. V was trimmed by 2 bases and J by 7 bases, leaving 12 bases between them. CDR3 sequence reads: CASSLSGGTNEQFF. The DNA for the CDR3 is TGTGCCAGCAGTTTAAGTGGGGGGACGAATGAGCAGTTCTTC.

This clonotype was observed at least ten times. The V gene is TRBV12-3 or TRBV12-4, the J gene TRBJ1-3, with D tentatively TRBD1 (6 bases). The CDR3 totals 17 residues. Trimming took 6 bases from V and 3 from J, leaving 21 bases between them. CDR3 bases: TGTGCCAGCAGGCTTCAGACAGGCGGAAATCTTGGAAACACCATATATTTT. It specifies CASRLQTGGNLGNTIYF.

This clonotype has at least ten counts. The junction and the germline gene differ at one end; a read error may be behind it. V and J are TRBV28 and TRBJ1-4; 8 bases map to TRBD1. CDR3 length: 13 residues. Germline values: CDR1 MDHEN, CDR2 SYDVKM. The CDR3 DNA reads TGTGCCAGCAGCCGAGGACAGGGCCCGTCGGAGGTTTTT. Translating it yields CASSRGQGPSEVF.

A few counts support this clonotype. The rearrangement uses TRBV4-3 and TRBJ2-7; D is unresolved. CDR1 LGHNA and CDR2 YSLEER come from the germline V gene. Trimming cost V 0 bases and J 2 bases, with 8 bases left between them. This CDR3 has 14 amino acids. The CDR3 DNA reads as TGCGCCAGCAGCCAAGATCTGAGAGCCTACGAGCAGTACTTC. Translating it yields CASSQDLRAYEQYF.

The table lists this clonotype with many counts. This chain joins TRBV28 and TRBJ1-5; a possible D gene is TRBD1 (6 bases). From germline, CDR1 is MDHEN and CDR2 SYDVKM. The ends were cut back, 5 bases at V and 10 bases at J, with 9 bases in the middle. The CDR3 contains 11 residues. CDR3 sequence (DNA): TGTGCCAGCAGTCTACAGGGACCCCAGCATTTT. Translating gives CASSLQGPQHF. The whole variable domain, remainder taken from reference TRBV28 and TRBJ1-5, is DVKVTQSSRYLVKRTGEKVFLECVQDMDHENMFWYRQDPGLGLRLIYFSYDVKMKEKGDIPEGYSVSREKKERFSLILESASTNQTSMYLCASSLQGPQHFGDGTRLSIL.

This clonotype was recorded a few times. The chain carries TRBV7-8 and TRBJ2-5; maybe TRBD1 (6 bases). There are 15 residues in the CDR3. V was trimmed by 7 bases and J by 5 bases, leaving 20 bases between them. Per the germline V gene, CDR1 is SGHVS and CDR2 is FQNEAQ. CDR3 in amino acids: CASKNDEGGWETQYF. The CDR3 DNA is TGTGCCAGCAAAAATGACGAAGGGGGATGGGAGACCCAGTACTTC.

The V and J genes are TRBV5-6 and TRBJ2-1; TRBD1 aligns across 9 bases. Germline trimming cut 4 bases from V and 8 bases from J; bases unmatched to any gene: 7. This CDR3 has 14 residues. The germline CDR1 and CDR2 sequences are SGHDT and YYEEEE. CDR3 amino acids: CASSPGQGRYEQFF. The DNA for the CDR3 is TGTGCCAGCAGCCCTGGACAGGGGAGGTATGAGCAGTTCTTC.

By sample fraction, this clonotype is medium-sized. Here the CDR3 DNA reads TGTGCCAGCAGCTTACAAGGTGGGGCCCATGGCTACACCTTC. It encodes CASSLQGGAHGYTF. The chain couples TRBV7-2 to TRBJ1-2; TRBD1 might be the D (5 bases). CDR1 SGHTA and CDR2 FQGNSA come from the germline V gene. CDR3 length: 14 amino acids. V lost 2 bases, J lost 6 bases, and 13 bases lay in between.

In its sample, this clonotype was seen a few times. The CDR3 region has the DNA TGTGCCAGCAGACCAGGGGTGACAGATACGCAGTATTTT. Residues: CASRPGVTDTQYF. This chain uses TRBV6-6 with TRBJ2-3, with D possibly TRBD1 on 6 matching bases. Germline lookup yields CDR1 MNHNY and CDR2 SVGAGI (reference sequence). V shed 6 bases and J shed 3 bases, with 10 bases lying between them. This CDR3 spans 13 amino acids.

The chain recombines TRBV18 with TRBJ2-2, with unresolved D. This CDR3 is built from 14 residues. V was shortened by 0 bases and J by 5 bases, with 7 bases between the two germline ends. Looked up from germline, CDR1 is KGHSH and CDR2 is LQKENI. The CDR3 DNA sequence: TGTGCCAGCTCACCACCGATCAGGACCGGGGAGCTGTTTTTT. Translation gives CASSPPIRTGELFF.

There are many counts of this clonotype. The chain links TRBV3-1 to TRBJ2-3; TRBD2 aligns across 7 bases. The CDR3 loop spans 15 amino acids. V gave up 1 base and J gave up 2 bases; unmatched junction bases: 3. CDR1 LGHDT and CDR2 YNNKEL come from the germline V gene (reference sequence). The CDR3 DNA sequence: TGTGCCAGCAGCCAAGCTAGCGGATACACAGATACGCAGTATTTT. It is translated as CASSQASGYTDTQYF.

This clonotype has at least ten counts. The genes are TRBV28 and TRBJ2-3; no definite D call. V was trimmed by 2 bases and J by 6 bases, leaving 18 bases between them. The CDR3 length is 16 residues. CDR1 and CDR2 from the germline V gene are MDHEN and SYDVKM. CDR3: CASSLSADRFTDTQYF. CDR3 nucleotide sequence: TGTGCCAGCAGTTTAAGCGCGGATAGATTTACGGATACGCAGTATTTT.

This clonotype was recorded a few times. The chain employs TRBV7-9 and TRBJ2-7, with TRBD1 identical over 8 bases. The CDR3 loop spans 18 amino acids. J was trimmed by 3 bases and V by 5 bases; bases with no gene match: 18. Germline V CDR1 and CDR2: SEHNR, FQNEAQ (reference sequence). The CDR3 reads CASSRGQDRPFRHYEQYF. CDR3 bases: TGTGCCAGCAGCCGGGGACAGGATCGTCCCTTTAGACACTACGAGCAGTACTTC.

This clonotype appeared many times. V usage is TRBV7-9 and J usage is TRBJ2-5; the match to TRBD2 covers 7 bases. The junction had 8 bases not matched to a gene; V was cut back by 2 bases and J by 2 bases. Germline CDR1 and CDR2: SEHNR and FQNEAQ (reference sequence). The CDR3 consists of 16 residues. The CDR3 region has the DNA TGTGCCAGCAGCTTAACAGCTCCTAGCGGACAAGAGACCCAGTACTTC. Amino acids: CASSLTAPSGQETQYF.

In its sample, this clonotype is medium-sized. The chain combines TRBV20-1 with TRBJ1-1, with a tentative D call TRBD1 (6 bases). From germline, CDR1 is DFQATT and CDR2 SNEGSKA (reference sequence). V lost 5 bases and J lost 1, with 11 bases in between. The CDR3 extends over 13 amino acids. CDR3 region: CSAGGTRNTEAFF. The CDR3 DNA reads TGCAGTGCTGGGGGGACACGGAACACTGAAGCTTTCTTT.

This clonotype has just a few counts. The gene calls are TRBV28 and TRBJ2-6; a possible D gene is TRBD2 (5 bases). The CDR3 totals 18 residues. V lost 5 bases and J lost 0, with 17 bases in between. Germline V gives CDR1 MDHEN, CDR2 SYDVKM. CDR3 nucleotide sequence: TGTGCCAGCAGTCCCCCCCAGGCGGGCGGCTCTGGGGCCAACGTCCTGACTTTC. Translation gives CASSPPQAGGSGANVLTF.

The table lists this clonotype with many counts. This rearrangement joins TRBV18 to TRBJ1-2; 8 nucleotides agree with TRBD1. Trimming took 3 bases from V and 8 from J; bases not matched to a gene: 8. The CDR3 totals 14 residues. Germline V gives CDR1 KGHSH, CDR2 LQKENI. The CDR3 DNA reads TGTGCCAGCTCACCGGGACAGGCTCTAGGAGGCTACACCTTC. Protein sequence: CASSPGQALGGYTF.

This clonotype was detected many times. The rearrangement uses TRBV29-1 and TRBJ2-1; no reliable D call. V dropped 5 bases and J dropped 3 bases, with 8 bases sitting between them. This CDR3 region has 12 residues. Germline V gene data show CDR1 as SQVTM and CDR2 as ANQGSEA. CDR3 in amino acids: CSVRTDYNEQFF. CDR3 nucleotide sequence: TGCAGCGTTAGAACAGACTACAATGAGCAGTTCTTC.

This clonotype is classed as large. The chain recombines TRBV3-1 with TRBJ1-2, with 8 bases fitting TRBD1. The V segment lost 5 bases and the J segment 8 bases; nucleotides outside the gene matches: 4. Germline-derived CDR1 and CDR2 are LGHDT and YNNKEL (reference sequence). The CDR3 totals 12 residues. The CDR3: CASSGTGLGYTF. The CDR3 DNA sequence: TGTGCCAGCAGCGGGACAGGTTTAGGCTACACCTTC. The full variable domain, completed using reference TRBV3-1 and TRBJ1-2, is DTAVSQTPKYLVTQMGNDKSIKCEQNLGHDTMYWYKQDSKKFLKIMFSYNNKELIINETVPNRFSPKSPDKAHLNLHINSLELGDSAVYFCASSGTGLGYTFGSGTRLTVV.

There are many counts of this clonotype. This chain connects TRBV24-1 to TRBJ2-3; TRBD2 is a possible D gene (5 bases). V was cut by 4 bases and J by 1 base, with 5 bases left in between. Germline V gene lookup returns CDR1 KGHDR and CDR2 SFDVKD. This CDR3 comprises 13 residues. CDR3 DNA: TGTGCCACCAGTGAGCGGGGCACAGATACGCAGTATTTT. This translates into CATSERGTDTQYF.